A single sample gave rise to the 9 T cell receptor beta chains below, sequenced in a study of cytomegalovirus exposure and HLA in healthy donors. Researchers ran the PCR with 60 Vbeta and 13 Jbeta primers. Clones were sequenced by immunoSEQ multiplex PCR, and TCRdb holds only the in-frame ones, with some missing. The sample records approximately 160,000 clones, about 75% being singletons. The sequenced material came from PBMCs. All receptors derive from a man aged 18 to 29 in good health and CMV-seropositive.

The chain joins TRBV25-1 to TRBJ2-2; D is undetermined. The CDR3 has 14 residues. The V and J ends lost 1 base and 4 bases respectively, with 7 bases between them. The V gene's germline CDR1 is MGHDK and CDR2 SYGVNS. The CDR3 protein is CASSEWSSTGELFF. Here the CDR3 DNA reads TGTGCCAGCAGTGAATGGTCCAGCACCGGGGAGCTGTTTTTT.

The rearrangement joins TRBV29-1 to TRBJ2-6; D not resolved. V gave up 4 bases and J gave up 4 bases, with 8 bases separating them. The CDR3 spans 13 residues. The germline gives CDR1 SQVTM, CDR2 ANQGSEA. The CDR3 DNA sequence: TGCAGCGTTGCCCCCGTCGGGGCCAACGTCCTGACTTTC. Amino acid sequence: CSVAPVGANVLTF.

The V call is TRBV5-6, the J call TRBJ1-1; TRBD1 is a possible D gene (5 bases). Germline CDR1 reads SGHDT; CDR2 reads YYEEEE. V was clipped by 2 bases and J by 0 bases, with 11 bases between them. The CDR3 consists of 15 residues. CDR3 in DNA: TGTGCCAGCAGCTTAAGGGGTCTAATGAACACTGAAGCTTTCTTT. Its translation: CASSLRGLMNTEAFF.

This clone was detected only a few times. The chain employs TRBV28 and TRBJ1-5; the D gene is possibly TRBD1 (6 bases). CDR1 is MDHEN, CDR2 SYDVKM, per germline. The CDR3 extends over 13 amino acids. V was cut by 6 bases and J by 5 bases, with 11 bases left in between. This CDR3 is CASRRNRDQPQHF. The DNA for the CDR3 is TGTGCCAGCAGACGCAACAGGGATCAGCCCCAGCATTTT.

V usage is TRBV7-6 and J usage is TRBJ2-7; 13 bases agree with TRBD2. V gave up 5 bases and J gave up 3 bases; unmatched junction bases: 16. Germline loops: CDR1 SGHVS, CDR2 FNYEAQ. The CDR3 contains 19 residues. The CDR3 coding sequence is TGTGCCAGCAGCCCGTTGACTAGCGGGGGGCCCTACCATAACTACGAGCAGTACGTC. This codes for CASSPLTSGGPYHNYEQYV.

This chain uses TRBV7-6 with TRBJ2-1, with 12 nucleotides matching TRBD2. From germline, CDR1 is SGHVS and CDR2 FNYEAQ. The CDR3 extends over 15 amino acids. Trimming at V came to 6 bases and at J to 2 bases, leaving 2 bases not matched to a gene. This CDR3 is CASRLAGGTYNEQFF. The DNA of the CDR3 is TGTGCCAGCAGACTAGCGGGGGGAACCTACAATGAGCAGTTCTTC.

This chain joins TRBV30 and TRBJ2-1; 7 bases line up with TRBD2. Germline CDR1 reads GTSNPN; CDR2 reads SVGIG (reference sequence). The CDR3 runs to 15 residues. V shed 0 bases and J 8 bases; nucleotides not matched to a gene: 10. The CDR3 DNA reads TGTGCCTGGAGTGTACATCCGACTAGCAGGGATGAGCAGTTCTTC. It codes for CAWSVHPTSRDEQFF.

This CDR3 reads CASSLDRSANYGYTF. Here the CDR3 DNA reads TGTGCCAGCAGCCTGGACAGGTCAGCTAACTATGGCTACACCTTC. V and J are TRBV11-2 and TRBJ1-2; TRBD1 aligns across 7 bases. The V gene end was trimmed by 5 bases and the J gene end by 0 bases; junction bases not matched to a gene: 6. Germline CDR1 is SGHAT and CDR2 is FQNNGV. CDR3 size: 15 residues.

This clone was observed a handful of times. The rearrangement joins TRBV6-1 to TRBJ1-1; D is ambiguous. The germline gives CDR1 MNHNS, CDR2 SASEGT. Trimming took 3 bases from V and 5 from J, leaving 13 bases between them. The CDR3 extends over 14 amino acids. This chain's CDR3 is CASSDWEEATEAFF. In nucleotides, the CDR3 is TGTGCCAGCAGTGACTGGGAGGAGGCTACTGAAGCTTTCTTT.